The 27 T cell receptor beta chains in this list originate from one sample, sequenced in a study of shared clonotypes between healthy human individuals. Here immunoSEQ multiplex PCR was the method, and the copy in TCRdb shows in-frame clones only, minus some. This table holds roughly 1 million clones, 65% to 80% found once. The specimen was memory CD4+ T cells sorted from blood. Stated subset: CD45RA-negative fraction. These receptors were taken from a man younger than 35 in good health.

This chain connects TRBV6-5 to TRBJ2-7, with 7 bases aligning to TRBD1. The V and J ends lost 2 bases and 6 bases, in that order; junction bases with no gene match: 7. Germline values: CDR1 MNHEY, CDR2 SVGAGI. This CDR3 has 14 amino acids. Written as DNA, the CDR3 is TGTGCCAGCAGTTACCAGACAGGGTCGGGCGAGCAGTACTTC. It translates to CASSYQTGSGEQYF.

V and J are TRBV5-4 and TRBJ2-5; D is undetermined. The CDR3 is made up of 15 amino acids. V lost 4 bases and J lost 1, with 14 bases in between. The germline CDR1 and CDR2 sequences are SGHNT and YYREEE (reference sequence). For the CDR3, the DNA is TGTGCCAGCAGCCGGGCCAGCGACTCCCAAGAGACCCAGTACTTC. It translates to CASSRASDSQETQYF.

The gene calls are TRBV9 and TRBJ2-1; D ambiguous. Germline-derived CDR1 and CDR2 are SGDLS and YYNGEE. V lost 4 bases and J 7 bases, leaving 15 bases between the germline ends. The CDR3 is 14 residues long. CDR3 amino acids: CASSPPLKPNEQFF. The CDR3 DNA follows: TGTGCCAGCAGCCCCCCACTGAAGCCTAATGAGCAGTTCTTC. Supplemented by reference TRBV9 and TRBJ2-1, the full variable domain reads DSGVTQTPKHLITATGQRVTLRCSPRSGDLSVYWYQQSLDQGLQFLIQYYNGEERAKGNILERFSAQQFPDLHSELNLSSLELGDSALYFCASSPPLKPNEQFFGPGTRLTVL.

V usage is TRBV19 and J usage is TRBJ2-7, with D maybe TRBD1 (6 bases). The germline gives CDR1 LNHDA, CDR2 SQIVND (reference sequence). V gave up 5 bases and J gave up 4 bases, with 15 bases separating them. The CDR3 spans 14 residues. CDR3: CASSSGDKVYEQYF. The CDR3 region has the DNA TGTGCCAGTAGTTCTGGGGACAAGGTATACGAGCAGTACTTC.

V and J are TRBV9 and TRBJ2-5, with D possibly TRBD1 on 8 matching bases. With 2 bases removed from V and 4 bases from J, the gap between germline ends came to 12 bases. Germline V CDR1 and CDR2: SGDLS, YYNGEE. The CDR3 is made up of 14 amino acids. This chain's CDR3 is CASSVTGGVETQYF. The DNA of the CDR3 is TGTGCCAGCAGCGTTACAGGGGGGGTAGAGACCCAGTACTTC. Looking up the rest from reference TRBV9 and TRBJ2-5 gives the full variable domain: DSGVTQTPKHLITATGQRVTLRCSPRSGDLSVYWYQQSLDQGLQFLIQYYNGEERAKGNILERFSAQQFPDLHSELNLSSLELGDSALYFCASSVTGGVETQYFGPGTRLLVL.

This chain's CDR3 is CASSPDRGFSYNSPLHF. CDR3 in DNA: TGTGCCAGTAGTCCCGACAGGGGGTTTTCCTATAATTCACCCCTCCACTTT. This chain connects TRBV19 to TRBJ1-6; 9 positions match TRBD1. The CDR3 totals 17 residues. Germline CDR1 is LNHDA and CDR2 is SQIVND (reference sequence). V dropped 5 bases and J dropped 1; count of bases not matched to a gene: 6.

This chain joins TRBV15 and TRBJ2-7, with D maybe TRBD2 (5 bases). CDR3 length equals 15 residues. Germline lookup yields CDR1 LNHNV and CDR2 YYDKDF (reference sequence). V lost 0 bases and J 3 bases, leaving 12 bases between the germline ends. Written as DNA, the CDR3 is TGTGCCACCAGCAGAGATTCGGGATTAAGCTACGAGCAGTACTTC. Encoded protein: CATSRDSGLSYEQYF.

This chain links TRBV14 with TRBJ2-5; D is possibly TRBD2 (5 bases). In germline, CDR1 is SGHDN, CDR2 FVKESK. CDR3 length: 16 amino acids. Trimming took off 4 bases at V and 2 bases at J, with 17 bases between the two ends. CDR3 residues: CASSPWVGDFQETQYF. The CDR3 coding sequence is TGTGCCAGCAGCCCGTGGGTCGGGGATTTTCAAGAGACCCAGTACTTC.

The V call is TRBV10-3, the J call TRBJ2-1; 8 bases line up with TRBD2. The trim removed 10 bases at V and 5 bases at J, leaving 7 bases unmatched. CDR3 length equals 13 residues. In germline, CDR1 is ENHRY, CDR2 SYGVKD. The CDR3: CATDTGGDNEQFF. The CDR3, as DNA: TGTGCCACAGACACGGGGGGGGACAATGAGCAGTTCTTC.

The V and J genes are TRBV5-1 and TRBJ2-2, with D possibly being TRBD2 (5 bases). Germline V gives CDR1 SGHRS, CDR2 YFSETQ. The V and J ends lost 4 bases and 2 bases respectively, with 12 bases between them. The CDR3 extends over 15 amino acids. CDR3 amino acids: CASSPLEGNTGELFF. The DNA for the CDR3 is TGCGCCAGCAGCCCCCTTGAGGGAAACACCGGGGAGCTGTTTTTT.

About this clone itself: Within the sample, other DNA sequences also encode this same CDR3. The chain is built from TRBV5-1 and TRBJ1-2; 7 bases are shared with TRBD1. Germline CDR1 reads SGHRS; CDR2 reads YFSETQ. Losses at the gene ends were 0 bases for V and 6 bases for J; bases not matched to a gene: 2. The length of the CDR3 is 13 residues. CDR3 loop: CASSLGRGDGYTF. The CDR3 DNA sequence: TGCGCCAGCAGCTTGGGCAGGGGGGATGGCTACACCTTC.

The chain combines TRBV29-1 with TRBJ1-2; TRBD1 is a possible D gene (5 bases). Germline CDR1 and CDR2: SQVTM and ANQGSEA. Trimming took 1 base from V and 5 from J, leaving 11 bases between them. CDR3 length equals 13 residues. Written as DNA, the CDR3 is TGCAGCGTTGAAGGCGCAGGGAGATATGGCTACACCTTC. This sequence encodes CSVEGAGRYGYTF.

This sequence joins TRBV11-3 and TRBJ2-7; tentatively, D is TRBD2 (5 bases). The V gene's germline CDR1 is SGHNT and CDR2 YENEEA. Trimming removed 5 bases from V and 2 bases from J, with 10 bases in between. CDR3 size: 13 residues. The chain's CDR3 is CASSPDGAYEQYF. CDR3 in DNA: TGTGCCAGCAGCCCAGACGGGGCCTACGAGCAGTACTTC.

This chain joins TRBV6-1 and TRBJ2-1, with D perhaps TRBD2 (6 bases). CDR1 MNHNS and CDR2 SASEGT come from the germline V gene. CDR3 length: 16 residues. The ends were cut back, 4 bases at V and 0 bases at J, with 13 bases in the middle. CDR3 nucleotide sequence: TGTGCCAGCAGTGGGATACGACTAGTCTCCTACAATGAGCAGTTCTTC. Translation gives CASSGIRLVSYNEQFF.

The chain carries TRBV2 and TRBJ2-1; D possibly matches TRBD1 or TRBD2 (5 bases each). Trimming removed 7 bases from V and 0 bases from J, with 13 bases in between. The CDR3 sequence is 15 residues long. In germline, CDR1 is SNHLY, CDR2 FYNNEI. In DNA form, the CDR3 reads TGTGCCAGCACCGAGGGGCGGAGCTCCTACAATGAGCAGTTCTTC. It is translated as CASTEGRSSYNEQFF.

The J gene is TRBJ1-3, the V gene TRBV6-1; D is ambiguous. V dropped 2 bases and J dropped 0 bases, with 8 bases sitting between them. This CDR3 is 15 amino acids long. Germline V lookup: CDR1 MNHNS, CDR2 SASEGT. CDR3 sequence (DNA): TGTGCCAGCAGTGAACAGGCGCTCTCTGGAAACACCATATATTTT. Its protein is CASSEQALSGNTIYF.

This sequence joins TRBV11-2 and TRBJ2-1; TRBD2 might be the D (5 bases). Trimming cost V 3 bases and J 12 bases, with 15 bases left between them. Germline CDR1 and CDR2: SGHAT and FQNNGV. This CDR3 has 13 residues. CDR3 loop: CASSLERRVPQFF. Here the CDR3 DNA reads TGTGCCAGCAGCTTGGAGAGGCGGGTGCCGCAGTTCTTC.

As for this clone: In the same sample, other DNA sequences code for this CDR3. This rearrangement joins TRBV6-5 to TRBJ2-2, with D possibly matching TRBD2 (5 bases). The V end lost 2 bases, the J end lost 5 bases, and 6 bases lay between the germline ends. There are 13 residues in the CDR3. The V gene's germline CDR1 is MNHEY and CDR2 SVGAGI. CDR3 sequence (DNA): TGTGCCAGCAGTTACGAGGGTACCGGGGAGCTGTTTTTT. This gives the protein CASSYEGTGELFF.

The genes are TRBV19 and TRBJ1-1; the D gene is possibly TRBD1 (5 bases). The V end lost 5 bases, the J end lost 4 bases, and 11 bases lay between the germline ends. The CDR3 extends over 13 amino acids. From germline, CDR1 is LNHDA and CDR2 SQIVND (reference sequence). DNA for the CDR3: TGTGCCAGTAGTTGGAGTGGGGGCACTGAAGCTTTCTTT. Its translation is CASSWSGGTEAFF.

The genes are TRBV29-1 and TRBJ1-1; weak D call: TRBD1 (6 bases). V was clipped by 4 bases and J by 4 bases, with 13 bases between them. The germline gives CDR1 SQVTM, CDR2 ANQGSEA. The CDR3 is 13 amino acids. The CDR3 reads CSVAARGITEAFF. CDR3 nucleotides: TGCAGCGTTGCTGCCAGGGGAATCACTGAAGCTTTCTTT.

This clone has only a few counts. This chain joins TRBV28 and TRBJ1-2, with TRBD1 as a possible D gene (5 bases). The length of the CDR3 is 21 residues. Trimming pared 0 bases from V and 5 bases from J, leaving 31 bases between. In germline, CDR1 is MDHEN, CDR2 SYDVKM. CDR3: CASSLWGTNPSHMFQQYGYTF. The CDR3 bases are TGTGCCAGCAGTTTATGGGGGACGAATCCCTCACATATGTTTCAGCAATATGGCTACACCTTC.

The chain combines TRBV2 with TRBJ2-2; D is undetermined. Germline V gene lookup returns CDR1 SNHLY and CDR2 FYNNEI. This CDR3 has 14 residues. V shed 7 bases and J shed 5 bases, with 14 bases lying between them. CDR3 in amino acids: CASMVGGSTGELFF. CDR3 bases: TGTGCCAGCATGGTGGGCGGCTCAACCGGGGAGCTGTTTTTT.

V is TRBV19 and J is TRBJ1-3; possibly TRBD1 for D (5 bases). The germline CDR1 and CDR2 sequences are LNHDA and SQIVND (reference sequence). There are 14 residues in the CDR3. V was cut by 7 bases and J by 5 bases, with 15 bases left in between. CDR3 nucleotides: TGTGCCAGTAACACCGGGACCGCGAGAAACACCATATATTTT. Its protein product is CASNTGTARNTIYF.

This clone appeared a single time. The rearrangement uses TRBV5-6 and TRBJ2-7, with a weak D call TRBD2 (6 bases). The germline V and J ends were trimmed by 1 base and 2 bases, with 10 bases remaining between them. Looked up from germline, CDR1 is SGHDT and CDR2 is YYEEEE. The length of the CDR3 is 14 residues. In nucleotides, the CDR3 is TGTGCCAGCAGCTTGTACGGCGGGACCTACGAGCAGTACTTC. Its protein is CASSLYGGTYEQYF.

This chain connects TRBV4-3 to TRBJ1-1; maybe TRBD1 (5 bases). V was shortened by 4 bases and J by 4 bases, with 13 bases between the two germline ends. CDR1 is LGHNA and CDR2 is YSLEER in the germline V gene. The CDR3 has 14 amino acids. This CDR3 is CASSPEGASTEAFF. CDR3 sequence (DNA): TGCGCCAGCAGCCCTGAAGGGGCAAGCACTGAAGCTTTCTTT.

This chain joins TRBV5-6 and TRBJ2-3, with TRBD2 identical over 12 bases. The CDR3 extends over 16 amino acids. Germline lookup yields CDR1 SGHDT and CDR2 YYEEEE. V lost 4 bases to trimming and J lost 2 bases; unmatched junction nucleotides: 5. Here the CDR3 DNA reads TGTGCCAGCAGCCCGCGGACTAGCGGGATCACAGATACGCAGTATTTT. Translation gives CASSPRTSGITDTQYF.

The gene calls are TRBV28 and TRBJ2-2; a weak D match, TRBD2 (6 bases). The length of the CDR3 is 15 residues. Germline V gives CDR1 MDHEN, CDR2 SYDVKM. V shed 3 bases and J shed 3 bases, with 11 bases lying between them. Here the CDR3 reads CASSLGGYDTGELFF. The CDR3 region has the DNA TGTGCCAGCAGTTTGGGGGGATACGACACCGGGGAGCTGTTTTTT.